What follows are 8 T cell receptor beta chains derived from one specimen sequenced in a study of T cell clonality in common variable immunodeficiency. Assay used: immunoSEQ multiplex PCR; TCRdb lists only in-frame clones, some missing. Listed here are around 42,000 clones without any singletons, the top ten holding around 2.8%. What was sequenced was peripheral blood mononuclear cells. These receptors were obtained from a person aged 18 to 70 in good health.

With regard to this clone: Read data end 3 residues before the CDR3 end; the end is taken from the germline J gene. The chain couples TRBV11-3 to TRBJ2-1, with D perhaps matching TRBD2 (6 bases). Trimming pared 1 base from V and 3 bases from J, leaving 7 bases between. CDR3 length equals 14 residues. Germline CDR1 is SGHNT and CDR2 is YENEEA. The CDR3 is CASSLGRGYNEQFF. The sequenced part of the CDR3 DNA is TGTGCCAGCAGCTTAGGGAGGGGCTACAATGAG.

This clone was found many times. The CDR3 end falls 3 residues outside the read, so it is completed with the germline J gene. The chain carries TRBV7-3 and TRBJ2-7; D is uncertain. With 2 bases removed from V and 1 base from J, the gap between germline ends came to 9 bases. Germline assignment: CDR1 SGHTA and CDR2 FQGTGA. The CDR3 contains 14 residues. The CDR3 sequence is CASSLLSGSYEQYF. Partial CDR3 DNA: TGTGCCAGCAGCTTATTGTCCGGGTCCTACGAG.

In this sample, this clone turned up many times. The DNA ends 3 residues before the CDR3 does, and the rest of the CDR3 is filled in from the germline J gene. The rearrangement joins TRBV4-1 to TRBJ1-2, with D perhaps matching TRBD1 (6 bases). Germline V CDR1 and CDR2: MGHRA, YSYEKL. V lost 0 bases and J lost 1, with 15 bases in between. CDR3 length equals 17 residues. The DNA read from the CDR3 is TGCGCCAGCAGCCAAGAACCGGCGGGACACATTAACTATGGC. It yields the protein CASSQEPAGHINYG. The CDR3 as a whole reads CASSQEPAGHINYGYTF.

The table lists this clone with many counts. The read is 3 residues too short to cover the CDR3 end, so that end is filled in from the germline J gene. The gene calls are TRBV12-3 or TRBV12-4 and TRBJ1-1, with D uncertain. V gave up 1 base and J gave up 0 bases, with 6 bases separating them. The CDR3 is made up of 14 amino acids. The covered CDR3 bases are TGTGCCAGCAGTTTAGGCAACATGAACACTGAA. Protein sequence: CASSLGNMNTE. The CDR3 as a whole reads CASSLGNMNTEAFF.

Partial CDR3 DNA: TGCAGTGCTAGGAGTAACAGCTTGTCCTACGAG. Its protein product is CSARSNSLSYE. The full CDR3 protein reads CSARSNSLSYEQYF. V is TRBV20-1 and J is TRBJ2-7, with D uncertain. The CDR3 end falls 3 residues outside the read, so it is completed with the germline J gene. The germline V gene encodes CDR1 DFQATT and CDR2 SNEGSKA (reference sequence). Trimming removed 3 bases at V and 1 base at J, with 13 bases between. This CDR3 spans 14 amino acids.

The table lists this clone with many counts. Read sequence stops 3 residues before the CDR3 end, and the germline J gene provides the missing end. This chain uses TRBV5-1 with TRBJ1-4; D is possibly TRBD1 (5 bases). The CDR3 is made up of 16 amino acids. Trimming took off 0 bases at V and 3 bases at J, with 12 bases between the two ends. Germline lookup yields CDR1 SGHRS and CDR2 YFSETQ. CDR3 in amino acids: CASSLDARGSNEKLFF. CDR3 bases read: TGCGCCAGCAGCTTGGACGCGCGGGGGTCTAATGAAAAA. Filled out from reference TRBV5-1 and TRBJ1-4, the complete variable domain reads KAGVTQTPRYLIKTRGQQVTLSCSPISGHRSVSWYQQTPGQGLQFLFEYFSETQRNKGNFPGRFSGRQFSNSRSEMNVSTLELGDSALYLCASSLDARGSNEKLFFGSGTQLSVL.

This clone was recorded at least ten times. The read terminates 3 residues before the CDR3 end, so the remaining end is supplied by the germline J gene. The chain is built from TRBV2 and TRBJ2-2; 8 positions match TRBD2. The CDR3 contains 12 residues. The V and J ends lost 6 bases and 8 bases, in that order; junction bases with no gene match: 2. Germline V gene sequence: CDR1 SNHLY, CDR2 FYNNEI. CDR3 in amino acids: CASRSGSGELFF. CDR3 bases read: TGTGCCAGCAGAAGCGGGAGTGGGGAG. The full variable domain, rest sourced from reference TRBV2 and TRBJ2-2, is EPEVTQTPSHQVTQMGQEVILRCVPISNHLYFYWYRQILGQKVEFLVSFYNNEISEKSEIFDDQFSVERPDGSNFTLKIRSTKLEDSAMYFCASRSGSGELFFGEGSRLTVL.

This clone was observed at least ten times. The CDR3 extends 3 residues past the end of the read, so its final part is completed from the germline J gene. The V gene is TRBV7-6, the J gene TRBJ1-4, with D tentatively TRBD1 (6 bases). CDR3 length equals 16 residues. In germline, CDR1 is SGHVS, CDR2 FNYEAQ. The germline V and J ends were trimmed by 4 bases and 4 bases, with 16 bases remaining between them. The CDR3 sequence is CASSYRASLGNEKLFF. The DNA read from the CDR3 is TGTGCCAGCAGCTACAGGGCGTCCCTCGGTAATGAAAAA.